Shown below are 13 T cell receptor beta chains from a single sample sequenced in a study of naive and memory T cell subsets. Broader study findings: A few larger clonotypes appeared in naive repertoires, especially CD8, possibly memory cells re-expressing CD45RA.

These receptors have no known antigen. An equimolar mix of two oligonucleotides served as the beta constant-region primer for TRBC1 and TRBC2. Nested alpha and beta constant-region primers with the SP2 primer drove four PCR rounds on ligated cDNA. TCRdb reanalysed the UMI-ligation and nested PCR reads using MiXCR and keeps one entry per CDR3 protein. Of about 140,000 distinct CDR3 sequences listed, approximately 20% are singletons. Sequenced input: naive CD8+ T cells from blood. These receptors came from a human donor in good health.

Only a few counts were recorded for this clonotype. This sequence joins TRBV6-5 and TRBJ2-3; tentative D call: TRBD2 (6 bases). The length of the CDR3 is 14 residues. Germline V CDR1 and CDR2: MNHEY, SVGAGI. Trimming shortened V by 4 bases and J by 2 bases, and 10 bases separated the two germline ends. The CDR3 protein is CASSFSGPTDTQYF. CDR3 coding DNA: TGTGCCAGCAGTTTTAGCGGCCCCACAGATACGCAGTATTTT.

This clonotype appeared a few times. The chain couples TRBV6-5 to TRBJ1-2; 9 bases are shared with TRBD1. The trim removed 4 bases at V and 7 bases at J, leaving 4 bases unmatched. CDR1 MNHEY and CDR2 SVGAGI come from the germline V gene. The CDR3 runs 13 residues. CDR3 DNA: TGTGCCAGCAGTTCGGGACAGGGCCGTGGCTACACCTTC. This encodes CASSSGQGRGYTF.

This clonotype was seen a few times. The chain is built from TRBV6-6 and TRBJ2-5, with TRBD1 matching 8 bases. CDR3 size: 15 residues. The V gene's germline CDR1 is MNHNY and CDR2 SVGAGI (reference sequence). V was pared by 2 bases and J by 0 bases, with 2 bases of the junction left unmatched. CDR3: CASSYRDRNQETQYF. CDR3 DNA sequence: TGTGCCAGCAGTTACCGGGACAGGAACCAAGAGACCCAGTACTTC.

The chain recombines TRBV10-1 with TRBJ2-1; no clear D gene. Trimming stripped 6 bases from V and 5 bases from J, with 8 bases between. Germline CDR1 reads WNHNN; CDR2 reads SYGVQD (reference sequence). The length of the CDR3 is 12 residues. The chain's CDR3 is CASSPSNNEQFF. CDR3 sequence (DNA): TGCGCCAGCAGCCCCAGTAACAATGAGCAGTTCTTC.

This clonotype was seen a few times. The J gene is TRBJ2-2, the V gene TRBV24-1; the D gene is possibly TRBD1 (6 bases). The CDR3 loop spans 15 amino acids. The V gene lost 4 bases and the J gene lost 4 bases, with 12 bases spanning the gap. CDR1 is KGHDR, CDR2 SFDVKD, per germline. CDR3 nucleotide sequence: TGTGCCACCAGTGACTCCCCGGACAGCACCGGGGAGCTGTTTTTT. Translating gives CATSDSPDSTGELFF.

The chain joins TRBV28 to TRBJ2-7; the D gene could be TRBD1 or TRBD2 (5 bases each). Germline V gene data show CDR1 as MDHEN and CDR2 as SYDVKM. This CDR3 has 15 residues. V lost 7 bases and J 3 bases, leaving 19 bases between the germline ends. The DNA for the CDR3 is TGTGCCAGCACCCCTTACCGGGACCGAGACTACGAGCAGTACTTC. Its translation: CASTPYRDRDYEQYF. Drawing the rest from reference TRBV28 and TRBJ2-7, the complete variable domain is DVKVTQSSRYLVKRTGEKVFLECVQDMDHENMFWYRQDPGLGLRLIYFSYDVKMKEKGDIPEGYSVSREKKERFSLILESASTNQTSMYLCASTPYRDRDYEQYFGPGTRLTVT.

This clonotype was seen more than once but under ten times. The chain combines TRBV3-1 with TRBJ2-2; TRBD2 matches at 8 bases. V shed 4 bases and J 2 bases; nucleotides not matched to a gene: 6. The CDR3 loop spans 16 amino acids. The germline V gene has CDR1 LGHDT and CDR2 YNNKEL (reference sequence). The CDR3 DNA reads TGTGCCAGCAGCCTAGTAGCGGGATCCAACACCGGGGAGCTGTTTTTT. Encoded protein: CASSLVAGSNTGELFF.

This clonotype came up a few times. V gene TRBV28 combines with J gene TRBJ2-3, with TRBD1 as a possible D gene (6 bases). V gave up 3 bases and J gave up 4 bases, with 8 bases separating them. CDR1 MDHEN and CDR2 SYDVKM come from the germline V gene. This CDR3 has 13 residues. The CDR3: CASSFEGADTQYF. Here the CDR3 DNA reads TGTGCCAGCAGTTTCGAGGGGGCAGATACGCAGTATTTT.

The CDR3 loop reads CASSFEDSTYEQYF. CDR3 coding DNA: TGTGCCAGCAGTTTTGAGGACAGCACCTACGAGCAGTACTTC. V and J are TRBV12-3 or TRBV12-4 and TRBJ2-7, with D perhaps TRBD1 (6 bases). The CDR3 totals 14 residues. V was shortened by 3 bases and J by 2 bases, with 11 bases between the two germline ends.

The rearrangement links TRBV28 to TRBJ2-7, with 9 bases matching TRBD1. CDR1 is MDHEN and CDR2 is SYDVKM in the germline V gene. The CDR3 has 12 amino acids. J was trimmed by 6 bases and V by 4 bases; bases with no gene match: 1. The CDR3 coding sequence is TGTGCCAGCAGTTGGGACAGGGTCGAGCAGTACTTC. Translated, it gives CASSWDRVEQYF.

This clonotype was seen more than once but under ten times. The J gene is TRBJ1-4, the V gene TRBV28; 8 bases are a match to TRBD1. The CDR3 is 17 amino acids. Germline CDR1 is MDHEN and CDR2 is SYDVKM. The V gene end was trimmed by 4 bases and the J gene end by 0 bases; junction bases not matched to a gene: 7. CDR3 nucleotide sequence: TGTGCCAGCAGTTCCTGGACAGGGACCGCAACTAATGAAAAACTGTTTTTT. The encoded protein is CASSSWTGTATNEKLFF.

The V call is TRBV13, the J call TRBJ1-3, with D unclear. The germline gives CDR1 PRHDT, CDR2 FYEKMQ (reference sequence). CDR3 length equals 15 residues. The V gene lost 3 bases and the J gene lost 0 bases, with 9 bases spanning the gap. This chain's CDR3 is CASSLRLNSGNTIYF. The DNA of the CDR3 is TGTGCCAGCAGCTTGAGATTAAACTCTGGAAACACCATATATTTT.

This clonotype was detected only a few times. The CDR3 bases are TGTGCCAGCAGGAGGGCTCGGGCGGGTGGAGATACGCAGTATTTT. It translates to CASRRARAGGDTQYF. V and J are TRBV27 and TRBJ2-3; TRBD2 might be the D (5 bases). The V end lost 6 bases, the J end lost 5 bases, and 18 bases lay between the germline ends. This CDR3 is 15 amino acids long. Germline loops: CDR1 MNHEY, CDR2 SMNVEV (reference sequence).